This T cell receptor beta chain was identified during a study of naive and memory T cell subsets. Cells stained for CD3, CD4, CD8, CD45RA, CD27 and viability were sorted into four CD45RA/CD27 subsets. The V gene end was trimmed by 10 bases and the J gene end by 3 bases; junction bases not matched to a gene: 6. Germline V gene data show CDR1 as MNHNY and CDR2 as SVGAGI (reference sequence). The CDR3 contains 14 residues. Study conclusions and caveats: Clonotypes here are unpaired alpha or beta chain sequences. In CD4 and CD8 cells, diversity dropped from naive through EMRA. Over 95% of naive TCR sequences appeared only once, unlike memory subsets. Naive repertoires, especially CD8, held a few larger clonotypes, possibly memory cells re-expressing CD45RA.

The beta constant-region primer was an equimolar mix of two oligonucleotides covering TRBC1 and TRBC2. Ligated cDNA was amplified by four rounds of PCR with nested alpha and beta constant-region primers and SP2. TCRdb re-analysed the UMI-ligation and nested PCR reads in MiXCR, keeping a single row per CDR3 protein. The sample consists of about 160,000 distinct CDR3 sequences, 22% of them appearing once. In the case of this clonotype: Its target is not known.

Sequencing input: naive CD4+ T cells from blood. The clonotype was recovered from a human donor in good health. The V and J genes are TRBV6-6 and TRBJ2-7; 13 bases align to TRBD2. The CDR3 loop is CATRTSGRGYEQYF. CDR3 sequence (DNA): TGTGCCACACGGACTAGCGGGAGAGGCTACGAGCAGTACTTC.